The sequence of this T cell receptor (beta chain) was determined in a study of cytomegalovirus exposure and HLA in healthy donors. Study observations and caveats: Many donors carried some public TCRs, although rarity characterized most TCR sequences. What a later analysis showed was that several of the most significant clusters appeared linked to common viral pathogens.

The PCR used 60 Vbeta and 13 Jbeta primers. Libraries were prepared by immunoSEQ multiplex PCR; TCRdb keeps only in-frame clonotypes and omits some of them. The profile shows 200,000 or so clones, around 86% of them singletons. Details on this clone: Its antigen is undetermined.

The receptor was isolated from a man between 35 and 55 years old in good health and CMV-seropositive. The sample was PBMCs.

The CDR3 reads CASKHSPNTGELFF. The CDR3 DNA reads TGTGCCAGCAAGCACAGCCCGAACACCGGGGAGCTGTTTTTT. The chain combines TRBV7-9 with TRBJ2-2, with D unclear. The CDR3 has 14 residues. V gave up 7 bases and J gave up 0 bases, with 9 bases separating them. CDR1 and CDR2 from the germline V gene are SEHNR and FQNEAQ (reference sequence).